A selection of T cell receptor beta chains follows, all from one sample in a study of cytomegalovirus exposure and HLA in healthy donors. Clones were sequenced by immunoSEQ multiplex PCR, and TCRdb holds only the in-frame ones, with some missing. Seen here are some 200,000 clones, nearly 80% observed once, and the top ten hold around 1.7%. Sequencing was carried out using PBMCs. These receptors came from a man younger than 35 in good health and CMV-seronegative. Each CDR3 is given with its conserved first and last residue. A D gene is named only where the DNA matches it firmly. Clone size, where shown, is once, few, many, or a class for clones that have expanded.

abundance,v_gene,j_gene,d_gene,CDR3aa,CDR3nt
NA,TRBV28,TRBJ2-7,NA,CASSLIGFHEQYF,TGTGCCAGCAGTTTGATCGGGTTCCACGAGCAGTACTTC
NA,TRBV2,TRBJ2-7,TRBD2,CASSEPSSSGRLEQYF,TGTGCCAGCAGTGAACCGTCTTCTAGCGGGAGGCTCGAGCAGTACTTC
NA,TRBV4-3,TRBJ1-1,TRBD1,CASSQDWTGNTEAFF,TGCGCCAGCAGCCAAGATTGGACAGGTAACACTGAAGCTTTCTTT
NA,TRBV7-9,TRBJ2-7,TRBD1,CASSFSTGAGEQYF,TGTGCCAGCAGCTTTTCGACAGGGGCAGGTGAGCAGTACTTC
NA,TRBV7-6,TRBJ2-5,NA,CASSARGQETQYF,TGTGCCAGCAGCGCACGGGGCCAAGAGACCCAGTACTTC
NA,TRBV2,TRBJ1-2,NA,CASRFPGTNGYTF,TGTGCCAGCAGGTTCCCAGGTACGAATGGCTACACCTTC
few,TRBV6-5,TRBJ1-5,NA,CASSYGGGYSNQPQHF,TGTGCCAGCAGTTACGGAGGTGGGTATAGCAATCAGCCCCAGCATTTT
NA,TRBV5-1,TRBJ2-5,TRBD2,CASSLGGTSGSGETQYF,TGCGCCAGCAGCTTGGGAGGGACTAGCGGGAGTGGAGAGACCCAGTACTTC
NA,TRBV14,TRBJ1-1,NA,CASSLRTDMNTEAFF,TGTGCCAGCAGCCTCCGGACAGATATGAACACTGAAGCTTTCTTT
NA,TRBV5-1,TRBJ1-4,TRBD1,CASSSNRGAGEKLFF,TGCGCCAGCAGCTCGAACAGGGGAGCGGGTGAAAAACTGTTTTTT
NA,TRBV9,TRBJ2-2,TRBD2,CASSAGLAGVTGELFF,TGTGCCAGCAGCGCTGGACTAGCGGGGGTCACCGGGGAGCTGTTTTTT
NA,TRBV2,TRBJ1-6,NA,CASSENPRQVAPPLHF,TGTGCCAGCAGTGAAAACCCTAGACAGGTTGCTCCACCCCTCCACTTT
NA,TRBV2,TRBJ2-5,NA,CASSSGSRSGETQYF,TGTGCCAGCAGTTCCGGGAGCCGCTCGGGAGAGACCCAGTACTTC
NA,TRBV9,TRBJ2-3,NA,CASSVGPGGGRTTDTQYF,TGTGCCAGCAGCGTAGGTCCGGGTGGAGGGCGAACCACAGATACGCAGTATTTT
NA,TRBV7-9,TRBJ2-1,NA,CASSLLAPQTDEQFF,TGTGCCAGCAGCTTATTAGCACCTCAAACGGATGAGCAGTTCTTC
NA,TRBV6-5,TRBJ2-3,NA,CASSYSGGLSTDTQYF,TGTGCCAGCAGTTACTCCGGCGGTTTGAGCACAGATACGCAGTATTTT
NA,TRBV6-1,TRBJ1-2,TRBD1,CASRILGQRVGYTF,TGTGCCAGCAGGATTCTGGGACAGAGGGTTGGCTACACCTTC
NA,TRBV18,TRBJ2-3,TRBD1,CASSPTGVPDRQYF,TGTGCCAGCTCACCGACAGGGGTACCCGATAGGCAGTATTTT
few,TRBV6-5,TRBJ1-2,NA,CASSYNREGYGYTF,TGTGCCAGCAGTTATAACAGGGAGGGCTATGGCTACACCTTC
NA,TRBV19,TRBJ2-5,NA,CATQEEEGQETQYF,TGTGCCACCCAAGAGGAAGAAGGCCAAGAGACCCAGTACTTC
NA,TRBV5-1,TRBJ2-7,NA,CASSPGDNSYEQYF,TGCGCCAGCAGCCCTGGGGACAACTCCTACGAGCAGTACTTC
NA,TRBV28,TRBJ2-2,NA,CASSLAQGLLDTGELFF,TGTGCCAGCAGTTTAGCTCAGGGATTACTGGACACCGGGGAGCTGTTTTTT
once,TRBV9,TRBJ2-1,TRBD1,CASSVEGQAERNEQFF,TGTGCCAGCAGCGTAGAGGGACAGGCCGAACGGAATGAGCAGTTCTTC
NA,TRBV9,TRBJ2-5,NA,CASSSFGGGETQYF,TGTGCCAGCAGCTCCTTTGGGGGCGGGGAGACCCAGTACTTC
few,TRBV5-1,TRBJ1-4,NA,CASSSGRVGEKLFF,TGCGCCAGCAGCTCCGGGAGGGTCGGTGAAAAACTGTTTTTT
few,TRBV6-5,TRBJ1-2,TRBD1,CASSYSLEGADGYTF,TGTGCCAGCAGTTACTCGCTCGAGGGGGCGGACGGCTACACCTTC
NA,TRBV30,TRBJ2-1,TRBD1,CATPGQGSHEQFF,TGTGCCACACCGGGACAGGGCTCCCATGAGCAGTTCTTC
NA,TRBV30,TRBJ2-3,TRBD2,CAWGLTSGATDTQYF,TGTGCCTGGGGACTGACTAGCGGGGCGACAGATACGCAGTATTTT
few,TRBV18,TRBJ2-2,TRBD2,CASSPGGVNTGELFF,TGTGCCAGCTCACCCGGGGGGGTAAACACCGGGGAGCTGTTTTTT
NA,TRBV4-3,TRBJ2-7,NA,CASSPAATGEQYF,TGCGCCAGCAGCCCGGCTGCTACGGGCGAGCAGTACTTC
NA,TRBV30,TRBJ1-6,NA,CACNRQGYNSPLHF,TGTGCCTGCAACCGGCAGGGATATAATTCACCCCTCCACTTT
once,TRBV7-2,TRBJ2-5,NA,CASSFLGGETQYF,TGTGCCAGCAGCTTTCTAGGGGGAGAGACCCAGTACTTC
NA,TRBV19,TRBJ1-2,TRBD1,CATATGEYGYTF,TGTGCCACCGCGACAGGGGAATATGGCTACACCTTC
few,TRBV6-6,TRBJ2-3,NA,CASSSGRAHSDTQYF,TGTGCCAGCAGTTCGGGCAGGGCTCATTCGGATACGCAGTATTTT
once,TRBV30,TRBJ1-1,TRBD1,CAWTLTGGAGTEAFF,TGTGCCTGGACCTTAACAGGGGGCGCGGGCACTGAAGCTTTCTTT
NA,TRBV7-3,TRBJ2-1,TRBD1,CASSLGTGSNNEQFF,TGTGCCAGCAGCTTAGGGACAGGGAGCAACAATGAGCAGTTCTTC
NA,TRBV9,TRBJ2-5,TRBD1,CASSVEGQRVETQYF,TGTGCCAGCAGCGTAGAGGGACAGAGAGTCGAGACCCAGTACTTC
NA,TRBV6-6,TRBJ2-7,TRBD1,CASSPRDRSSYEQYF,TGTGCCAGCAGTCCCCGGGACAGGAGCTCCTACGAGCAGTACTTC
NA,TRBV6-1,TRBJ1-1,TRBD1,CASSRDRVSAFF,TGTGCCAGCAGTCGGGACAGGGTATCAGCTTTCTTT
once,TRBV19,TRBJ2-1,NA,CASSLGGGDEQFF,TGTGCCAGTAGCCTCGGAGGGGGGGATGAGCAGTTCTTC
NA,TRBV5-1,TRBJ1-6,TRBD1,CASSLAGQGSSPLHF,TGCGCCAGCAGCTTGGCTGGACAGGGTAGTTCACCCCTCCACTTT
NA,TRBV6-1,TRBJ2-7,TRBD2,CASSEGTSGSHEQYF,TGTGCCAGCAGTGAAGGGACTAGCGGGAGCCACGAGCAGTACTTC
NA,TRBV30,TRBJ2-7,TRBD1,CAWSTGNEQYF,TGTGCCTGGTCGACAGGGAACGAGCAGTACTTC
NA,TRBV30,TRBJ1-2,TRBD1,CAWGRRQGGTF,TGTGCCTGGGGCCGTCGACAGGGAGGAACCTTC
few,TRBV19,TRBJ2-3,NA,CASSRGFREKRTDTQYF,TGTGCCAGTAGCCGAGGTTTCAGGGAAAAACGCACAGATACGCAGTATTTT
NA,TRBV5-6,TRBJ2-5,TRBD1,CASSSATGLETQYF,TGTGCCAGCAGCTCGGCGACAGGGTTAGAGACCCAGTACTTC
NA,TRBV6-1,TRBJ2-5,NA,CASTWLVGETQYF,TGTGCCAGCACTTGGCTAGTTGGAGAGACCCAGTACTTC
once,TRBV12-5,TRBJ2-7,TRBD1,CASGFPTGTSYEQYF,TGTGCTAGTGGTTTCCCGACAGGGACCTCCTACGAGCAGTACTTC
NA,TRBV4-1,TRBJ1-1,TRBD1,CASRASEGAGNTEAFF,TGCGCCAGCAGGGCGAGCGAGGGGGCTGGGAACACTGAAGCTTTCTTT
NA,TRBV4-1,TRBJ1-5,NA,CASSQEGPGDSQPQHF,TGCGCCAGCAGCCAAGAAGGGCCAGGGGATAGTCAGCCCCAGCATTTT
NA,TRBV12-2,TRBJ2-1,NA,CASRFIQAYNEQFF,TGTGCAAGTCGCTTTATCCAGGCTTACAATGAGCAGTTCTTC
NA,TRBV30,TRBJ2-5,TRBD2,CAWSSGGRGETQYF,TGTGCCTGGAGTTCGGGGGGGCGAGGGGAGACCCAGTACTTC
few,TRBV5-1,TRBJ2-3,TRBD2,CASSPGLAGGTDTQYF,TGCGCCAGCAGCCCGGGACTAGCGGGGGGCACAGATACGCAGTATTTT
NA,TRBV27,TRBJ2-1,NA,CASSLSGASSYNEQFF,TGTGCCAGCAGCCTATCAGGGGCGAGCTCCTACAATGAGCAGTTCTTC